One sample yielded the 30 T cell receptor beta chains listed below, sequenced in a study of blood T cells in healthy people across ages. The second PCR ran about 7 to 12 cycles with a sample-barcoded 5' primer and J-beta primers. TCRdb reanalysed the 5' RACE reads using MiXCR and keeps one entry per CDR3 protein. The sample carries over 1,500,000 distinct CDR3 sequences, roughly 50% recorded once. Source material: blood. The receptors originated from a woman aged 35 to 49 in good health.

V is TRBV27 and J is TRBJ1-2, with D possibly being TRBD1 (5 bases). CDR3 size: 14 residues. V was trimmed by 2 bases and J by 6 bases, leaving 13 bases between them. Per the germline V gene, CDR1 is MNHEY and CDR2 is SMNVEV (reference sequence). In DNA form, the CDR3 reads TGTGCCAGCAGTTTACAGGGTAGGGCTGATGGCTACACCTTC. It encodes CASSLQGRADGYTF.

The chain recombines TRBV25-1 with TRBJ2-7; 11 bases agree with TRBD2. The DNA end is more similar to TRBJ2-5, so the J call may be wrong. The length of the CDR3 is 16 residues. CDR1 is MGHDK, CDR2 SYGVNS, per germline. This CDR3 is CASSEPTSGMGETQYF. The DNA of the CDR3 is TGTGCCAGCAGTGAACCGACTAGCGGGATGGGGGAGACCCAGTACTTC.

The chain recombines TRBV7-9 with TRBJ2-1, with D unclear. Between the trimmed V and J ends, which lost 4 bases and 10 bases, there was a span of 11 bases. CDR1 SEHNR and CDR2 FQNEAQ come from the germline V gene (reference sequence). The CDR3 is made up of 12 amino acids. CDR3 in amino acids: CASSYAAQEQFF. The CDR3 DNA follows: TGTGCCAGCAGCTATGCGGCCCAAGAGCAGTTCTTC.

The V call is TRBV20-1, the J call TRBJ2-3, with TRBD2 matching 11 bases. There are 15 residues in the CDR3. The J segment lost 4 bases and the V segment lost 6 bases, leaving 9 bases of the junction unmatched. Germline values: CDR1 DFQATT, CDR2 SNEGSKA (reference sequence). CDR3 loop: CSAAQTSGGPDTQYF. Written as DNA, the CDR3 is TGCAGTGCCGCACAAACTAGCGGGGGTCCAGATACGCAGTATTTT.

The chain combines TRBV20-1 with TRBJ2-3; unclear D gene. Germline values: CDR1 DFQATT, CDR2 SNEGSKA (reference sequence). The CDR3 spans 13 residues. The ends were cut back, 3 bases at V and 0 bases at J, with 7 bases in the middle. CDR3 nucleotides: TGCAGTGCTAGGCCAGAGAGCACAGATACGCAGTATTTT. Its protein product is CSARPESTDTQYF.

This clonotype occurred a few times. The chain couples TRBV20-1 to TRBJ1-5; D ambiguous. Germline assignment: CDR1 DFQATT and CDR2 SNEGSKA (reference sequence). The CDR3 is 14 residues long. Trimming stripped 4 bases from V and 0 bases from J, with 10 bases between. DNA of the CDR3: TGCAGTGCTACCCGGGCCCTTAGCAATCAGCCCCAGCATTTT. Encoded protein: CSATRALSNQPQHF.

This clonotype was picked up a small number of times. The chain uses TRBV7-8 and TRBJ1-5; the D gene is possibly TRBD1 (6 bases). This CDR3 has 13 amino acids. V was shortened by 5 bases and J by 12 bases, with 17 bases between the two germline ends. CDR1 is SGHVS and CDR2 is FQNEAQ in the germline V gene. CDR3 loop: CASSTKRDTVQHF. CDR3 nucleotides: TGTGCCAGCAGCACCAAGCGGGACACCGTCCAGCATTTT.

The V gene is TRBV21-1, the J gene TRBJ1-6. TRBV21-1 is shown as a pseudogene. The CDR3 length is 19 residues. The DNA for the CDR3 is TGTGCCAGCAGCAAAGCGCTTTGCAGGTTTAGCTCCTATAATTCACCCCTCCACTTT. This encodes CASSKALCRFSSYNSPLHF.

With respect to this clonotype: Germline and junction disagree at one end, which may indicate a read error. CDR3 DNA: TGTGCCGGCAGCTTAGCGGGAGTCGTGAGGTACGAGCAGTACTTC. Translating gives CAGSLAGVVRYEQYF. The V call is TRBV7-9, the J call TRBJ2-7; 9 nucleotides line up with TRBD2. CDR3 length: 15 amino acids. Germline V gene data show CDR1 as SEHNR and CDR2 as FQNEAQ (reference sequence).

This rearrangement joins TRBV27 to TRBJ1-2, with a weak D call TRBD1 (5 bases). The CDR3 is 11 amino acids. Per germline, CDR1 MNHEY and CDR2 SMNVEV (reference sequence). The V end was cut by 8 bases, the J end by 8 bases, with 12 bases between. The CDR3 reads CASGGTRGYTF. The CDR3 DNA reads as TGTGCCAGCGGGGGAACGCGAGGCTACACCTTC.

The chain links TRBV29-1 to TRBJ2-7; 8 bases map to TRBD2. Germline V gene lookup returns CDR1 SQVTM and CDR2 ANQGSEA. CDR3 length equals 14 residues. Trimming cost V 6 bases and J 5 bases; bases outside gene matches: 12. The CDR3 DNA is TGCAGCGTCGCCCCGGGACTAGATCGTAACGAGCAGTACTTC. It encodes CSVAPGLDRNEQYF.

The chain couples TRBV20-1 to TRBJ2-3; D possibly corresponds to TRBD1 (5 bases). Germline assignment: CDR1 DFQATT and CDR2 SNEGSKA (reference sequence). The CDR3 sequence is 13 residues long. V was pared by 1 base and J by 2 bases, with 7 bases between. The CDR3 spells CSARAGYTDTQYF. CDR3 DNA: TGCAGTGCTAGAGCAGGGTACACAGATACGCAGTATTTT.

Points on this clonotype: A read error is possible here, since a much larger clone lies one base away. The CDR3 sequence is CTSSQEWSSYEQYF. In DNA form, the CDR3 reads TGTACCAGCAGCCAAGAGTGGAGCTCCTACGAGCAGTACTTC. The V gene is TRBV4-2, the J gene TRBJ2-7; the D is unclear. The CDR3 is 14 amino acids. Germline V gives CDR1 LGHNA, CDR2 YNFKEQ.

The gene calls are TRBV20-1 and TRBJ2-5; D ambiguous. CDR1 and CDR2 (germline): DFQATT, SNEGSKA (reference sequence). Between the trimmed V and J ends, which lost 4 bases and 0 bases, there was a span of 9 bases. The CDR3 extends over 13 amino acids. The CDR3 spells CSATAEYQETQYF. The DNA for the CDR3 is TGCAGTGCTACGGCGGAGTACCAAGAGACCCAGTACTTC.

The table lists this clonotype with a few counts. The J gene is TRBJ1-2, the V gene TRBV6-5; 9 bases agree with TRBD1. The CDR3 sequence is 15 residues long. Germline values: CDR1 MNHEY, CDR2 SVGAGI. Trimming cost V 4 bases and J 6 bases; bases outside gene matches: 9. The CDR3 nucleotides read TGTGCCAGCAGTTCTAGGACAGGGGCCCTCGATGGCTACACCTTC. Encoded protein: CASSSRTGALDGYTF.

The chain joins TRBV20-1 to TRBJ2-5; TRBD2 might be the D (6 bases). The germline V gene has CDR1 DFQATT and CDR2 SNEGSKA (reference sequence). The germline V and J ends were trimmed by 6 bases and 1 base, with 12 bases remaining between them. CDR3 length: 13 amino acids. Here the CDR3 DNA reads TGCAGTGCCCCACGAGCGGGCCAAGAGACCCAGTACTTC. Protein sequence: CSAPRAGQETQYF.

J is TRBJ1-6 and V is TRBV12-3 or TRBV12-4, with a weak D call TRBD1 (5 bases). CDR3 length: 15 amino acids. With 8 bases removed from V and 7 bases from J, the gap between germline ends came to 18 bases. The CDR3 loop is CASRGGVQRNSPLHF. The DNA of the CDR3 is TGTGCCAGCCGGGGAGGGGTCCAACGAAATTCACCCCTCCACTTT.

V gene TRBV7-9 combines with J gene TRBJ2-1, with 10 positions matching TRBD2. The CDR3 totals 15 residues. CDR1 and CDR2 (germline): SEHNR, FQNEAQ (reference sequence). Trimming took 6 bases from V and 5 from J; bases not matched to a gene: 7. This CDR3 is CASSPLAGVNNEQFF. CDR3 DNA sequence: TGTGCCAGCAGTCCCCTAGCGGGGGTGAACAATGAGCAGTTCTTC.

The chain has TRBV12-3 or TRBV12-4 and TRBJ2-1; D is ambiguous. This CDR3 is built from 17 residues. Trimming left V 6 bases short and J 0 bases short, with 18 bases between. CDR3 region: CASSPLKALDSYNEQFF. The CDR3 DNA is TGTGCCAGCAGCCCGCTGAAGGCATTGGACTCCTACAATGAGCAGTTCTTC.

This rearrangement joins TRBV5-1 to TRBJ2-1; D might be TRBD1 or TRBD2, each matching 5 bases. V was trimmed by 2 bases and J by 6 bases, leaving 12 bases between them. Germline V gene sequence: CDR1 SGHRS, CDR2 YFSETQ. CDR3 size: 14 residues. The CDR3 DNA sequence: TGCGCCAGCAGCTTCCGGGACCAAGGCAATGAGCAGTTCTTC. Translating it yields CASSFRDQGNEQFF.

This chain joins TRBV27 and TRBJ1-6; D is perhaps TRBD1 (5 bases). Per the germline V gene, CDR1 is MNHEY and CDR2 is SMNVEV (reference sequence). Trimming pared 0 bases from V and 6 bases from J, leaving 9 bases between. The CDR3 length is 15 residues. As DNA, the CDR3 is TGTGCCAGCAGTTTATCCACCGGGGGTAATTCACCCCTCCACTTT. This codes for CASSLSTGGNSPLHF.

The chain joins TRBV12-3 or TRBV12-4 to TRBJ2-1; TRBD2 agrees at 12 bases. V lost 7 bases and J lost 6; bases outside the gene matches: 7. The CDR3 is made up of 15 amino acids. CDR3 DNA: TGTGCCAGCACGCTAGCGGGGGGGACGGGCAATGAGCAGTTCTTC. Protein sequence: CASTLAGGTGNEQFF.

This clonotype was counted a single time. Given a much more abundant clone one base away, this may be a read error. V gene TRBV4-1 combines with J gene TRBJ2-7; the D call may be TRBD1 or TRBD2 (5 bases each). The V gene's germline CDR1 is MGHRA and CDR2 YSYEKL. V dropped 4 bases and J dropped 0 bases, with 10 bases sitting between them. The CDR3 is 14 residues long. The CDR3 is CASSPPGTSYEQYF. CDR3 in DNA: TGCGCCAGCAGCCCCCCAGGGACCTCCTACGAGCAGTACTTC.

The rearrangement uses TRBV6-2 or TRBV6-3 and TRBJ2-4, with D possibly TRBD1 on 6 matching bases. V was cut by 7 bases and J by 13 bases, with 20 bases left in between. CDR1 and CDR2 (germline): MNHEY, SVGEGT. The CDR3 is 13 amino acids. In DNA form, the CDR3 reads TGTGCCAGCATGCGGACAGCCCCTTACGGGCAGTACTTC. Its translation is CASMRTAPYGQYF.

This clonotype has just a few counts. The V and J genes are TRBV3-1 and TRBJ2-5; 9 nucleotides align to TRBD1. The CDR3 consists of 14 residues. Germline loops: CDR1 LGHDT, CDR2 YNNKEL (reference sequence). Unmatched junction bases numbered 4, after V lost 4 bases and J lost 4 bases. The CDR3 loop is CASSPQGQGETQYF. DNA of the CDR3: TGTGCCAGCAGCCCACAGGGACAGGGAGAGACCCAGTACTTC.

The genes are TRBV7-2 and TRBJ2-3; tentatively, D is TRBD1 or TRBD2 (5 bases each). This CDR3 region has 18 residues. Germline CDR1 is SGHTA and CDR2 is FQGNSA. Deletions cut 7 bases from V and 0 bases from J, with 23 bases between. CDR3 in DNA: TGTGCCAGCACGCAAACAATTGTCCGGGACCCTAGCACAGATACGCAGTATTTT. Residues: CASTQTIVRDPSTDTQYF.

This chain joins TRBV5-4 and TRBJ1-2; D not resolved. The germline V gene has CDR1 SGHNT and CDR2 YYREEE (reference sequence). The CDR3 runs 14 residues. Trimming removed 3 bases from V and 4 bases from J, with 13 bases in between. In nucleotides, the CDR3 is TGTGCCAGCAGCTCGGTGGGATCGATCTATGGCTACACCTTC. It specifies CASSSVGSIYGYTF.

This clonotype was observed once. The gene calls are TRBV9 and TRBJ2-3, with D possibly matching TRBD2 (5 bases). Per germline, CDR1 SGDLS and CDR2 YYNGEE. V was shortened by 2 bases and J by 1 base, with 11 bases between the two germline ends. This CDR3 comprises 15 residues. The CDR3 DNA follows: TGTGCCAGCAGCGTTTCCCCAGCGGGCACAGATACGCAGTATTTT. Its translation is CASSVSPAGTDTQYF.

This clonotype has a handful of counts. The CDR3 loop reads CASSQLEGENEKLFF. DNA of the CDR3: TGCGCCAGCAGCCAACTCGAGGGGGAGAATGAAAAACTGTTTTTT. The V gene is TRBV4-3, the J gene TRBJ1-4, with D perhaps TRBD1 (6 bases). The CDR3 covers 15 residues. From germline, CDR1 is LGHNA and CDR2 YSLEER. With 2 bases removed from V and 5 bases from J, the gap between germline ends came to 12 bases.

This chain links TRBV6-2 or TRBV6-3 with TRBJ2-3, with TRBD2 identical over 9 bases. Germline V lookup: CDR1 MNHEY, CDR2 SVGEGT. This CDR3 has 16 amino acids. Trimming took 5 bases from V and 5 from J; bases not matched to a gene: 11. The CDR3 loop reads CASSHPGLATEDTQYF. CDR3 coding DNA: TGTGCCAGCAGTCACCCCGGACTAGCGACCGAAGATACGCAGTATTTT.